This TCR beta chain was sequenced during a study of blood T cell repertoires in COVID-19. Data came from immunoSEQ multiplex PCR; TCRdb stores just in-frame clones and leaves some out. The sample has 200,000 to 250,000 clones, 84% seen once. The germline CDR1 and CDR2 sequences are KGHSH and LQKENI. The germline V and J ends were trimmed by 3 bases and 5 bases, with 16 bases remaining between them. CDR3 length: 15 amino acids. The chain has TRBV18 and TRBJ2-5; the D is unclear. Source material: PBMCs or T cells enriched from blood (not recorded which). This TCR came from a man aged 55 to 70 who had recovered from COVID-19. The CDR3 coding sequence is TGTGCCAGCTCACCTGATAGGAGCCCATCGGAGACCCAGTACTTC. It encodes CASSPDRSPSETQYF.